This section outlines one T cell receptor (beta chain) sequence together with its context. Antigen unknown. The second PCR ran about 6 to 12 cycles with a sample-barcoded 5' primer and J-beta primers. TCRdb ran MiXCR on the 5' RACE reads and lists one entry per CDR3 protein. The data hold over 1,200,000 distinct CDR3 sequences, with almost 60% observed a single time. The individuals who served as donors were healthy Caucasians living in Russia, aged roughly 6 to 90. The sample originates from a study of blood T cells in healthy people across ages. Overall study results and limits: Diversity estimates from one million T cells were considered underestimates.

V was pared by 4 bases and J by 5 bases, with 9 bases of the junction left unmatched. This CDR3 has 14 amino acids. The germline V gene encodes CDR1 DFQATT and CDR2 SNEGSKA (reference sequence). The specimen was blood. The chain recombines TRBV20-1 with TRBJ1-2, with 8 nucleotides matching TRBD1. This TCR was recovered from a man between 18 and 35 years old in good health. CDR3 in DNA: TGCAGTGCTACTACAGGGGGAGGAGGGTATGGCTACACCTTC. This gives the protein CSATTGGGGYGYTF.